A single sample gave rise to the 17 T cell receptor beta chains below, sequenced in a study of T cell responses to AZD1222 COVID-19 vaccine. TCRdb's copy holds only in-frame clones and misses some; the assay was immunoSEQ multiplex PCR. The sample contains over 120,000 clones, about 93% of which appear only once. Specimen: peripheral blood, collected on day 0 of AZD1222 vaccination. The source of these receptors is an adult in good health.

This chain links TRBV27 with TRBJ2-1; 10 nucleotides agree with TRBD2. The trim removed 6 bases at V and 7 bases at J, leaving 9 bases unmatched. CDR3 length: 15 residues. Germline lookup yields CDR1 MNHEY and CDR2 SMNVEV (reference sequence). The CDR3 loop is CASSPAGGKSNEQFF. CDR3 DNA: TGTGCCAGCAGCCCAGCGGGGGGGAAGTCGAATGAGCAGTTCTTC.

J is TRBJ2-7 and V is TRBV6-5; D may be TRBD1 or TRBD2 (5 bases each). The CDR3 consists of 13 residues. Trimming took 2 bases from V and 7 from J, leaving 12 bases between them. Germline V CDR1 and CDR2: MNHEY, SVGAGI. CDR3 sequence (DNA): TGTGCCAGCAGTTACGTCAGGTGGGGGGAGCAGTACTTC. This translates into CASSYVRWGEQYF.

This clone was observed once. J is TRBJ1-1 and V is TRBV10-3; the D gene is possibly TRBD1 (6 bases). The CDR3 sequence is 12 residues long. The germline V gene encodes CDR1 ENHRY and CDR2 SYGVKD. The CDR3 sequence: CGAGARNTEAFF. Written as DNA, the CDR3 is TGTGGGGCAGGGGCCAGGAACACTGAAGCTTTCTTT.

The gene calls are TRBV6-4 and TRBJ1-6, with 9 bases lining up with TRBD1. The V gene end was trimmed by 3 bases and the J gene end by 10 bases; junction bases not matched to a gene: 7. The CDR3 totals 15 residues. Germline CDR1 is MRHNA and CDR2 is SNTAGT. The CDR3 loop reads CASSELGQGRSPLHF. The CDR3 DNA reads TGTGCCAGCAGTGAGTTGGGACAGGGTCGCTCACCCCTCCACTTT.

The chain employs TRBV4-3 and TRBJ1-1; D uncertain. Trimming removed 2 bases from V and 6 bases from J, with 10 bases in between. The CDR3 loop spans 13 amino acids. The V gene's germline CDR1 is LGHNA and CDR2 YSLEER. The CDR3 DNA reads TGCGCCAGCAGCCAAAAAATGGGAGCTGAAGCTTTCTTT. The encoded protein is CASSQKMGAEAFF.

V and J are TRBV27 and TRBJ1-5; D not resolved. V shed 6 bases and J shed 0 bases, with 12 bases lying between them. Germline V gene sequence: CDR1 MNHEY, CDR2 SMNVEV (reference sequence). The CDR3 is 15 residues long. Here the CDR3 reads CASSRGGNSNQPQHF. CDR3 coding DNA: TGTGCCAGCAGCCGAGGAGGTAATAGCAATCAGCCCCAGCATTTT.

The chain joins TRBV7-9 to TRBJ2-3; no clear D. The V gene lost 0 bases and the J gene lost 6 bases, with 13 bases spanning the gap. Per the germline V gene, CDR1 is SEHNR and CDR2 is FQNEAQ (reference sequence). The length of the CDR3 is 15 residues. The CDR3 nucleotides read TGTGCCAGCAGCTTAGCTAGGGCACTGGTTGATACGCAGTATTTT. This sequence encodes CASSLARALVDTQYF.

The chain links TRBV5-6 to TRBJ1-3; TRBD1 is a possible D gene (5 bases). Trimming took off 1 base at V and 0 bases at J, with 14 bases between the two ends. Germline CDR1 SGHDT, CDR2 YYEEEE. The length of the CDR3 is 17 residues. This CDR3 reads CASSLLAGTGSGNTIYF. The CDR3 DNA sequence: TGTGCCAGCAGCTTGTTGGCGGGGACGGGCTCTGGAAACACCATATATTTT.

There are a few counts of this clone. The V gene is TRBV6-1, the J gene TRBJ1-1; TRBD1 agrees at 8 bases. This CDR3 is 17 amino acids long. Trimming at V came to 4 bases and at J to 0 bases, leaving 10 bases not matched to a gene. Looked up from germline, CDR1 is MNHNS and CDR2 is SASEGT. CDR3 amino acids: CASSATGVGGMNTEAFF. CDR3 bases: TGTGCCAGCAGTGCGACAGGGGTGGGCGGAATGAACACTGAAGCTTTCTTT.

This sequence joins TRBV5-5 and TRBJ1-5; TRBD1 matches 7 bases. Trimming took 3 bases from V and 6 from J; bases not matched to a gene: 3. This CDR3 is 13 amino acids long. Germline CDR1 and CDR2: SGHKS and YYEKEE (reference sequence). CDR3 protein: CASSSDRLQPQHF. The DNA for the CDR3 is TGTGCCAGCAGCTCGGACAGGCTTCAGCCCCAGCATTTT.

The chain couples TRBV19 to TRBJ1-2, with 7 bases fitting TRBD1. Germline-derived CDR1 and CDR2 are LNHDA and SQIVND (reference sequence). This CDR3 contains 13 residues. V was clipped by 4 bases and J by 5 bases; unmatched bases: 4. The CDR3 protein is CASSTDRVYGYTF. The CDR3 nucleotides read TGTGCCAGTAGTACCGACAGGGTGTATGGCTACACCTTC.

The chain combines TRBV2 with TRBJ2-7; D gene uncertain. Trimming removed 6 bases from V and 0 bases from J, with 9 bases in between. CDR3 size: 13 residues. The germline V gene encodes CDR1 SNHLY and CDR2 FYNNEI. The CDR3 is CASSREYSYEQYF. In DNA form, the CDR3 reads TGTGCCAGCAGCAGAGAGTACTCCTACGAGCAGTACTTC.

The chain links TRBV27 to TRBJ1-5; TRBD1 agrees at 8 bases. Germline loops: CDR1 MNHEY, CDR2 SMNVEV (reference sequence). This CDR3 comprises 16 residues. The V gene end was trimmed by 4 bases and the J gene end by 3 bases; junction bases not matched to a gene: 8. CDR3 DNA sequence: TGTGCCAGCAGTTCCCGGACAGGGAGCACCAATCAGCCCCAGCATTTT. This encodes CASSSRTGSTNQPQHF.

The chain couples TRBV25-1 to TRBJ1-4, with D tentatively TRBD1 (5 bases). V lost 3 bases, J lost 8 bases, and 13 bases lay in between. Germline-derived CDR1 and CDR2 are MGHDK and SYGVNS. The CDR3 sequence is 14 residues long. CDR3 sequence (DNA): TGTGCCAGCAGTGAGACAGTTCTATGGGAAAAACTGTTTTTT. Its translation: CASSETVLWEKLFF. Supplemented by reference TRBV25-1 and TRBJ1-4, the full variable domain reads EADIYQTPRYLVIGTGKKITLECSQTMGHDKMYWYQQDPGMELHLIHYSYGVNSTEKGDLSSESTVSRIRTEHFPLTLESARPSHTSQYLCASSETVLWEKLFFGSGTQLSVL.

The chain carries TRBV5-6 and TRBJ2-3; D is unresolved. V lost 0 bases and J lost 2, with 7 bases in between. Germline CDR1 and CDR2: SGHDT and YYEEEE. The CDR3 length is 14 residues. The CDR3 spells CASSLALDTDTQYF. DNA of the CDR3: TGTGCCAGCAGCTTGGCCTTGGACACAGATACGCAGTATTTT.

This clone was seen a single time. The V call is TRBV11-1, the J call TRBJ1-1; D call uncertain. The germline V gene encodes CDR1 SGHAT and CDR2 FQDESV (reference sequence). The V end was cut by 5 bases, the J end by 4 bases, with 8 bases between. This CDR3 comprises 12 residues. The CDR3 here is CASSHARTEAFF. The DNA for the CDR3 is TGTGCCAGCAGCCATGCACGCACTGAAGCTTTCTTT.

The chain employs TRBV9 and TRBJ2-3; tentatively, D is TRBD2 (6 bases). Trimming removed 0 bases at V and 5 bases at J, with 13 bases between. Germline V gene lookup returns CDR1 SGDLS and CDR2 YYNGEE. This CDR3 is built from 15 residues. Here the CDR3 reads CASSVAVREVDTQYF. The CDR3 DNA sequence: TGTGCCAGCAGCGTAGCGGTCAGGGAGGTAGATACGCAGTATTTT. Drawing the rest from reference TRBV9 and TRBJ2-3, the complete variable domain is DSGVTQTPKHLITATGQRVTLRCSPRSGDLSVYWYQQSLDQGLQFLIQYYNGEERAKGNILERFSAQQFPDLHSELNLSSLELGDSALYFCASSVAVREVDTQYFGPGTRLTVL.